This is a list of T cell receptor beta chains from one sample in a study of T cell changes during pregnancy in multiple sclerosis. Sequenced by immunoSEQ multiplex PCR; TCRdb stores in-frame clones only, minus some. In the table there are about 76,000 clones, 93% of which are singletons. The sequencing here drew on peripheral blood, taken in the second trimester of pregnancy. Source of these receptors: a female donor with multiple sclerosis, enrolled in a pregnancy study. CDR3s include the opening cysteine and the closing phenylalanine or tryptophan. D genes are given only for firm matches. Clone size, where shown, is once, few, many, or a class for clones that have expanded.

V: TRBV9
D: TRBD2
size: -
J: TRBJ2-1
CDR3: CASSPPSGDSYNGQFF
DNA: TGTGCCAGCAGCCCGCCTAGCGGCGACTCCTACAATGGGCAGTTCTTC

V: TRBV11-2
D: TRBD1
size: -
J: TRBJ2-7
CDR3: CASSLVGTGDSYEQYF
DNA: TGTGCCAGCAGCTTAGTGGGGACAGGGGATTCCTACGAGCAGTACTTC

V: TRBV9
D: -
size: -
J: TRBJ2-1
CDR3: CASGPRGISLDEQFF
DNA: TGTGCCAGCGGGCCTAGGGGAATTAGTCTGGATGAGCAGTTCTTC

V: TRBV5-6
D: -
size: -
J: TRBJ2-7
CDR3: CASSLAQDVSYEQYF
DNA: TGTGCCAGCAGCTTGGCACAGGATGTCTCCTACGAGCAGTACTTC

V: TRBV6-1
D: -
size: -
J: TRBJ1-1
CDR3: CASSEARLVEAFF
DNA: TGTGCCAGCAGTGAAGCGCGTTTAGTTGAAGCTTTCTTT

V: TRBV10-1
D: TRBD2
size: -
J: TRBJ2-1
CDR3: CASSIGTSVNEQFF
DNA: TGCGCCAGCTCCATTGGGACTAGCGTCAATGAGCAGTTCTTC

V: TRBV5-1
D: -
size: -
J: TRBJ2-1
CDR3: CASSLSTSNEQFF
DNA: TGCGCCAGCAGCTTGAGTACCAGCAATGAGCAGTTCTTC

V: TRBV6-5
D: -
size: once
J: TRBJ2-5
CDR3: CASRRSGIVETQYF
DNA: TGTGCCAGCAGGAGATCAGGGATCGTAGAGACCCAGTACTTC

V: TRBV28
D: TRBD1
size: -
J: TRBJ1-5
CDR3: CASRSPTGGDQPQHF
DNA: TGTGCCAGCAGGTCGCCGACAGGGGGTGATCAGCCCCAGCATTTT

V: TRBV30
D: TRBD1
size: -
J: TRBJ2-7
CDR3: CAWKVRGLDEQYF
DNA: TGTGCCTGGAAGGTCAGGGGGCTTGACGAGCAGTACTTC

V: TRBV10-1
D: -
size: -
J: TRBJ2-2
CDR3: CASSGLTRLTGGELFF
DNA: TGCGCCAGCAGTGGCCTCACACGGCTTACGGGCGGGGAGCTGTTTTTT

V: TRBV21-1
D: -
size: once
J: TRBJ1-1
CDR3: CASSKVVQIPNTEAFF
DNA: TGTGCCAGCAGCAAAGTGGTACAGATACCGAACACTGAAGCTTTCTTT

V: TRBV11-2
D: TRBD2
size: few
J: TRBJ2-7
CDR3: CASSPGLAGVWNF
DNA: TGTGCCAGCAGCCCCGGACTAGCGGGGGTTTGGAACTTC

V: TRBV6-1
D: TRBD1
size: -
J: TRBJ2-1
CDR3: CASSRQGISYNEQFF
DNA: TGTGCCAGCAGCAGACAGGGTATAAGCTACAATGAGCAGTTCTTC

V: TRBV7-9
D: TRBD1
size: -
J: TRBJ2-6
CDR3: CASSWGTGGFAGANVLTF
DNA: TGTGCCAGCAGCTGGGGGACAGGGGGCTTCGCTGGGGCCAACGTCCTGACTTTC

V: TRBV6-5
D: TRBD2
size: -
J: TRBJ2-1
CDR3: CASAPSGGANEQFF
DNA: TGTGCCAGCGCCCCTAGCGGGGGGGCCAATGAGCAGTTCTTC

V: TRBV27
D: -
size: -
J: TRBJ1-1
CDR3: CASSTESNTEAFF
DNA: TGTGCCAGCAGCACAGAATCGAACACTGAAGCTTTCTTT

V: TRBV5-1
D: TRBD1
size: -
J: TRBJ2-7
CDR3: CASSLIQGASEQYF
DNA: TGCGCCAGCAGCTTGATCCAGGGGGCGTCCGAGCAGTACTTC

V: TRBV10-1
D: TRBD2
size: once
J: TRBJ2-3
CDR3: CASSSGGVPTDTQYF
DNA: TGCGCCAGCAGTAGCGGGGGGGTACCCACAGATACGCAGTATTTT

V: TRBV6-4
D: TRBD2
size: once
J: TRBJ2-2
CDR3: CASSARPSGQSGELFF
DNA: TGTGCCAGCAGCGCCCGGCCTAGCGGGCAAAGCGGGGAGCTGTTTTTT

V: TRBV7-9
D: -
size: few
J: TRBJ2-1
CDR3: CASSSPYNEQFF
DNA: TGTGCCAGCAGCTCCCCTTACAATGAGCAGTTCTTC

V: TRBV9
D: TRBD1
size: -
J: TRBJ1-5
CDR3: CASSARDSNQPQHF
DNA: TGTGCCAGCAGCGCCCGGGACAGTAATCAGCCCCAGCATTTT

V: TRBV4-1
D: TRBD1
size: -
J: TRBJ1-1
CDR3: CASSQVYGTGGIGAFF
DNA: TGCGCCAGCAGCCAAGTCTACGGGACAGGGGGCATTGGGGCTTTCTTT

V: TRBV4-2
D: -
size: -
J: TRBJ1-5
CDR3: CASSPGAQHF
DNA: TGTGCCAGCAGCCCCGGGGCCCAGCATTTT

V: TRBV29-1
D: TRBD1
size: -
J: TRBJ2-7
CDR3: CSAQGDYYEQYF
DNA: TGCAGCGCCCAGGGGGATTACTACGAGCAGTACTTC

V: TRBV18
D: -
size: -
J: TRBJ1-5
CDR3: CASAEAGGNQPQHF
DNA: TGTGCCAGCGCAGAAGCGGGGGGCAATCAGCCCCAGCATTTT

V: TRBV14
D: -
size: few
J: TRBJ1-1
CDR3: CASSQVRSNTEAFF
DNA: TGTGCCAGCAGCCAAGTGCGGAGCAACACTGAAGCTTTCTTT

V: TRBV30
D: -
size: -
J: TRBJ1-2
CDR3: CAWSVSWQRGNYGYTF
DNA: TGTGCCTGGAGTGTAAGCTGGCAGCGAGGAAACTATGGCTACACCTTC

V: TRBV7-9
D: -
size: -
J: TRBJ1-1
CDR3: CASSLGETEAFF
DNA: TGTGCCAGCAGCTTAGGGGAGACTGAAGCTTTCTTT

V: TRBV5-4
D: -
size: once
J: TRBJ1-4
CDR3: CASSLGSGAGEKLFF
DNA: TGTGCCAGCAGCTTGGGATCAGGGGCAGGGGAAAAACTGTTTTTT

V: TRBV7-2
D: TRBD1
size: once
J: TRBJ1-5
CDR3: CASSLARGRLQPQHF
DNA: TGTGCCAGCAGCTTAGCCAGGGGGCGTCTTCAGCCCCAGCATTTT

V: TRBV6-6
D: -
size: -
J: TRBJ2-1
CDR3: CASSPPIVNEQFF
DNA: TGTGCCAGCAGTCCGCCAATAGTAAATGAGCAGTTCTTC

V: TRBV18
D: TRBD2
size: -
J: TRBJ2-1
CDR3: CASSPRGSGGYNEQFF
DNA: TGTGCCAGCTCACCCCGGGGAAGCGGGGGGTACAATGAGCAGTTCTTC

V: TRBV5-6
D: -
size: -
J: TRBJ2-5
CDR3: CASSLVSGRETQYF
DNA: TGTGCCAGCAGCTTGGTGTCAGGGCGGGAGACCCAGTACTTC

V: TRBV7-2
D: TRBD1
size: -
J: TRBJ1-5
CDR3: CASSPRTGMDQPQHF
DNA: TGTGCCAGCAGCCCACGGACAGGTATGGATCAGCCCCAGCATTTT

V: TRBV7-9
D: -
size: few
J: TRBJ1-6
CDR3: CASRQVAGSPLHF
DNA: TGTGCCAGCAGACAGGTAGCGGGTTCACCCCTCCACTTT

V: TRBV9
D: -
size: -
J: TRBJ1-2
CDR3: CASSQVSTYGYTF
DNA: TGTGCCAGCAGCCAAGTCAGTACCTATGGCTACACCTTC

V: TRBV27
D: -
size: -
J: TRBJ1-6
CDR3: CASTFPGNNSPLHF
DNA: TGTGCCAGCACGTTCCCAGGGAATAATTCACCCCTCCACTTT

V: TRBV9
D: TRBD1
size: -
J: TRBJ1-2
CDR3: CASSVMDREDGYTF
DNA: TGTGCCAGCAGCGTGATGGACAGGGAGGATGGCTACACCTTC